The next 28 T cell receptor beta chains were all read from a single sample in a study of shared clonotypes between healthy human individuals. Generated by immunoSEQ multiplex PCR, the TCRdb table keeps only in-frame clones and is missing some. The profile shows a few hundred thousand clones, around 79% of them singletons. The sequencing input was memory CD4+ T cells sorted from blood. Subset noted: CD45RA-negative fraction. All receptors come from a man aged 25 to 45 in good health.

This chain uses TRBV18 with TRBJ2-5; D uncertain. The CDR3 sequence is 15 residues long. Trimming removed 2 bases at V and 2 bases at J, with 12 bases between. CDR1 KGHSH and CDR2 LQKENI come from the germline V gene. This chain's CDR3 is CASSPIGSSQETQYF. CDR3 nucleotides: TGTGCCAGCTCACCAATTGGCTCTAGTCAAGAGACCCAGTACTTC.

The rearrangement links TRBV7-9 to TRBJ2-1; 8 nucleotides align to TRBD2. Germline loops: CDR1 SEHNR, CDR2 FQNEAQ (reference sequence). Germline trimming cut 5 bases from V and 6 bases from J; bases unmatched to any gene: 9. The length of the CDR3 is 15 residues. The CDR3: CASSLYAGTSNEQFF. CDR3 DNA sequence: TGTGCCAGCAGCCTTTATGCCGGGACTAGCAATGAGCAGTTCTTC. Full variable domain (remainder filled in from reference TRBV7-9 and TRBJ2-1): DTGVSQNPRHKITKRGQNVTFRCDPISEHNRLYWYRQTLGQGPEFLTYFQNEAQLEKSRLLSDRFSAERPKGSFSTLEIQRTEQGDSAMYLCASSLYAGTSNEQFFGPGTRLTVL.

The CDR3, as DNA: TGTGCCAGCAGCTTAGAAAGGGACAGGGGGCTAGAGACCCAGTACTTC. Translated: CASSLERDRGLETQYF. The chain recombines TRBV7-9 with TRBJ2-5, with 12 positions matching TRBD1. Trimming at V came to 1 base and at J to 4 bases, leaving 4 bases not matched to a gene. CDR3 length equals 16 residues. Germline assignment: CDR1 SEHNR and CDR2 FQNEAQ (reference sequence). Based on the CDR3 plus reference TRBV7-9 and TRBJ2-5, the full variable domain is DTGVSQNPRHKITKRGQNVTFRCDPISEHNRLYWYRQTLGQGPEFLTYFQNEAQLEKSRLLSDRFSAERPKGSFSTLEIQRTEQGDSAMYLCASSLERDRGLETQYFGPGTRLLVL.

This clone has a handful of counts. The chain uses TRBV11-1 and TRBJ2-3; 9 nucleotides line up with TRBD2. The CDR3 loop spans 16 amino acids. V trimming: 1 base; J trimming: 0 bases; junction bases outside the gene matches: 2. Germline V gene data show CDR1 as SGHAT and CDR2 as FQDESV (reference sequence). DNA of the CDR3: TGTGCCAGCAGCTTAGACGCGGGAGGGAGCACAGATACGCAGTATTTT. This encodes CASSLDAGGSTDTQYF.

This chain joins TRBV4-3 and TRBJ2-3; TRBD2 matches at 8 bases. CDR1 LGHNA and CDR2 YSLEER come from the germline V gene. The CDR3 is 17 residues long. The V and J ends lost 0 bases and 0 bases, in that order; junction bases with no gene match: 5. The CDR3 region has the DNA TGCGCCAGCAGCCAAGAGCCTAGCGGGTTTAGCACAGATACGCAGTATTTT. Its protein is CASSQEPSGFSTDTQYF.

As DNA, the CDR3 is TGTGCCAGCACCCGCGACAGAAACTATGGCTACACCTTC. Translating it yields CASTRDRNYGYTF. V is TRBV6-9 and J is TRBJ1-2; D may be TRBD1 (5 bases). The CDR3 loop spans 13 amino acids. Germline CDR1 and CDR2: MNHGY and SVAAGI. V lost 7 bases, J lost 2 bases, and 11 bases lay in between.

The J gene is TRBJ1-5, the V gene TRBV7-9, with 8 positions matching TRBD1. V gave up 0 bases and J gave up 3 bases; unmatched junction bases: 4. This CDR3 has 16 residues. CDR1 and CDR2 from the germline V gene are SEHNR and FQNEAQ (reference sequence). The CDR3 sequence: CASSLALDRDNQPQHF. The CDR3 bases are TGTGCCAGCAGCTTAGCGTTGGACAGGGACAATCAGCCCCAGCATTTT.

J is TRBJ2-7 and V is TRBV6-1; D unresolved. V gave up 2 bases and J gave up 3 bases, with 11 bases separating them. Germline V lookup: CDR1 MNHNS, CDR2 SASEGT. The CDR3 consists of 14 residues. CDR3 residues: CASSELWQSYEQYF. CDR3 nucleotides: TGTGCCAGCAGTGAATTGTGGCAGAGCTACGAGCAGTACTTC.

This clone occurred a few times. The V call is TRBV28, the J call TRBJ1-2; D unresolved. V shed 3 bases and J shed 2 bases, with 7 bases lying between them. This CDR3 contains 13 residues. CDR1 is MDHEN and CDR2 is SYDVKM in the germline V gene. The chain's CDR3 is CASSFISNYGYTF. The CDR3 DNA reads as TGTGCCAGCAGTTTTATATCAAACTATGGCTACACCTTC.

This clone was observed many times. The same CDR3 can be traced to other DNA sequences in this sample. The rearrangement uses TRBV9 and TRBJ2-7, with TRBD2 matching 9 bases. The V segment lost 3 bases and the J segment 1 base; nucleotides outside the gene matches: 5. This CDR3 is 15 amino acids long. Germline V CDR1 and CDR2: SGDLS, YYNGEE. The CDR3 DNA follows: TGTGCCAGCAGCGAAGGAACTAGCGGGTCCTACGAGCAGTACTTC. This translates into CASSEGTSGSYEQYF.

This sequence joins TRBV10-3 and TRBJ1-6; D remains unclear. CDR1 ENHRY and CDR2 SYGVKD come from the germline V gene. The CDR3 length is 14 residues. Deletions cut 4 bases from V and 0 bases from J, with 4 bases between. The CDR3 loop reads CAISVSSYNSPLHF. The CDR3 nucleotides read TGTGCCATCAGTGTGTCCTCCTATAATTCACCCCTCCACTTT.

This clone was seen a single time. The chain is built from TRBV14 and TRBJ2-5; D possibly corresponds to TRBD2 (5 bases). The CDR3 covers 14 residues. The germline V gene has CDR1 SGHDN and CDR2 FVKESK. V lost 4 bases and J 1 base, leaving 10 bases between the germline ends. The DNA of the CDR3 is TGTGCCAGCAGCCGACTATCGGTCCAAGAGACCCAGTACTTC. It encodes CASSRLSVQETQYF.

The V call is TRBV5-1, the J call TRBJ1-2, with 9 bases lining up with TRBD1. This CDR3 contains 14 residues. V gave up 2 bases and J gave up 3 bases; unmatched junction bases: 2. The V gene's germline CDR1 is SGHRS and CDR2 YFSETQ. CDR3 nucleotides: TGCGCCAGCAGCTTACAGGGGGCAGACTATGGCTACACCTTC. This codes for CASSLQGADYGYTF.

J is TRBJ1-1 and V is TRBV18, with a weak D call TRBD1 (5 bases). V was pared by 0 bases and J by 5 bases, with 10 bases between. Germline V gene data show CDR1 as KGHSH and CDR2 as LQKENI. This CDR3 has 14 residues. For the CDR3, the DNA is TGTGCCAGCTCACCACCTGGGGGGGGGACTGAAGCTTTCTTT. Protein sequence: CASSPPGGGTEAFF.

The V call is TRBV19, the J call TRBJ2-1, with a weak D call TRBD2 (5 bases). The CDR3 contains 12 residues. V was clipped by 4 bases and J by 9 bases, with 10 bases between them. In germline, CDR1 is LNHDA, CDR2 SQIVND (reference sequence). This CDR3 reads CASSTKLVEQFF. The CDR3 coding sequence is TGTGCCAGTAGTACAAAACTAGTTGAGCAGTTCTTC.

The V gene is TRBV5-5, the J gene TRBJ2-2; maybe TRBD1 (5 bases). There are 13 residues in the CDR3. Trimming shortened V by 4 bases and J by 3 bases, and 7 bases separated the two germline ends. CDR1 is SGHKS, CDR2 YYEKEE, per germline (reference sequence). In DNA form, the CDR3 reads TGTGCCAGCAGCCCAGGGTACACCGGGGAGCTGTTTTTT. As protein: CASSPGYTGELFF.

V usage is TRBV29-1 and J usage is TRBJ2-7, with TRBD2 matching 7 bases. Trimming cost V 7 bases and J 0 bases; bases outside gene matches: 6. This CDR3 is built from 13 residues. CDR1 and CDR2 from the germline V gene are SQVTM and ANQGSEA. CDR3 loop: CSGVSGISYEQYF. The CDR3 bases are TGCAGCGGAGTAAGCGGGATCTCCTACGAGCAGTACTTC.

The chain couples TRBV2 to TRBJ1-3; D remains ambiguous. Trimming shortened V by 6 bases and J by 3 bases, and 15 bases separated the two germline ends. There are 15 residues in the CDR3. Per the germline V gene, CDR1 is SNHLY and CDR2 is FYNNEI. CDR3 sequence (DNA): TGTGCCAGCAGCTCCGACAACGGGTTTGGAAACACCATATATTTT. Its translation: CASSSDNGFGNTIYF.

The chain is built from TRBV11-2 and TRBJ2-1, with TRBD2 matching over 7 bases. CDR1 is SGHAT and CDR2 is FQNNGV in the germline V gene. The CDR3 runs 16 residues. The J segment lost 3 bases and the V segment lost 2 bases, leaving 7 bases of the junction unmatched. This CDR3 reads CASSLRDGRYYNEQFF. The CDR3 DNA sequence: TGTGCCAGCAGCTTACGGGACGGGAGGTACTACAATGAGCAGTTCTTC.

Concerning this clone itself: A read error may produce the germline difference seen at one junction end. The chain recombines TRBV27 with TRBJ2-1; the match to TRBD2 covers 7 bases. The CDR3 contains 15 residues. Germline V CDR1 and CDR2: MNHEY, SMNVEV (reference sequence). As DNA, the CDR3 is TGTGCCAGCAGTTTAGAGGCGGGAGTATACAGTGAGCAGTTCTTC. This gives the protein CASSLEAGVYSEQFF.

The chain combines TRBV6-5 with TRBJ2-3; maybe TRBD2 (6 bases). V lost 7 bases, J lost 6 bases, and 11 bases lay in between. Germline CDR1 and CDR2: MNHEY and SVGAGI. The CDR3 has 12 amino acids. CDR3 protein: CASTGERDTQYF. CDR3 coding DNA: TGTGCCAGCACGGGAGAAAGGGATACGCAGTATTTT.

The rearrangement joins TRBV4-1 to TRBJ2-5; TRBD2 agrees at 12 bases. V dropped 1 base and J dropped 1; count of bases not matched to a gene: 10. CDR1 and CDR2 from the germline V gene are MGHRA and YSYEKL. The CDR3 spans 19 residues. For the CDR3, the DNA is TGCGCCAGCAGCCAAGGTTTGACTAGCGGGAGATATCCCCAAGAGACCCAGTACTTC. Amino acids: CASSQGLTSGRYPQETQYF.

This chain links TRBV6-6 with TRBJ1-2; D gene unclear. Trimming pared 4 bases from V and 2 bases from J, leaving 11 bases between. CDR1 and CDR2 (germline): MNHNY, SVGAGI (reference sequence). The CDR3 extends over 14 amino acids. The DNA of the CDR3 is TGTGCCAGCAGTTTTGGGTCACAGAACTATGGCTACACCTTC. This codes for CASSFGSQNYGYTF.

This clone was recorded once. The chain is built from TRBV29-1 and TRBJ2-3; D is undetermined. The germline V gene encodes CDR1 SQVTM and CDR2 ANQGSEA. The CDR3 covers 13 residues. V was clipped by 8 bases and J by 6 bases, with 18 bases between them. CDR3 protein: CSLRPNRADTQYF. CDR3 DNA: TGCAGCCTCCGTCCCAATCGAGCGGATACGCAGTATTTT.

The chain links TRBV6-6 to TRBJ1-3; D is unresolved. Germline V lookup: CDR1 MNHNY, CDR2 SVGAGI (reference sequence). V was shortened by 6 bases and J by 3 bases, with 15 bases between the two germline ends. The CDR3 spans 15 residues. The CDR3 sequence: CASRPERTGGNTIYF. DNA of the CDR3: TGTGCCAGCAGACCCGAACGGACGGGTGGAAACACCATATATTTT.

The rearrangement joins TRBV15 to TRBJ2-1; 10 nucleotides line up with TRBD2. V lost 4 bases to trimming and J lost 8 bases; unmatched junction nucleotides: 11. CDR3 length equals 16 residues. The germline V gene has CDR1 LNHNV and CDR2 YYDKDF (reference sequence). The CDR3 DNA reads TGTGCCACCAGCATCTCCCAAAGGCTAGCGGGAGATGAGCAGTTCTTC. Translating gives CATSISQRLAGDEQFF.

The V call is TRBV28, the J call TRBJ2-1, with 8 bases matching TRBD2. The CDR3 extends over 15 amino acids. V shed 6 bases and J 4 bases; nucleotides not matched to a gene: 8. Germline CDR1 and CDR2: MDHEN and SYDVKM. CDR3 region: CASRPGGNSYNEQFF. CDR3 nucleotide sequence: TGTGCCAGCAGGCCGGGAGGGAACTCGTACAATGAGCAGTTCTTC.

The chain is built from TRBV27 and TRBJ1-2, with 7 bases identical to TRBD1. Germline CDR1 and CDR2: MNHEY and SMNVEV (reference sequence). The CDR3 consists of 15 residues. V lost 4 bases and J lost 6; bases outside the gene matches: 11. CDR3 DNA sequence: TGTGCCAGCAGTTGGAATAAACAGGGGCGGGATGGCTACACCTTC. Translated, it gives CASSWNKQGRDGYTF.